This T cell receptor beta chain comes out of a study of blood T cells in healthy people across ages (dated by TCRdb to the mid-2010s). Background on the whole study: Template switching captured roughly one uniquely barcoded TCR beta cDNA molecule per two T cells in model experiments. Donors of different ages were randomly distributed across sequencing lanes to avoid experimental bias. The study measured age-related changes in TCR beta repertoire diversity using deep sequencing normalized with unique cDNA molecular identifiers. Donors were grouped into four age groups: young (average approximately 15 years), middle-aged (roughly 38), aged (about 59) and long-lived (less than 85). For two donors (one aged 18 to 30 and one aged 80 or older), the study analyzed two additional independent replicas of 1 million unique cDNA reads from the same blood draw. The full study reports these points: There was a strong correlation between observed TCR beta diversity and the percentage of naive T cells measured by flow cytometry. As age increased, observed TCR beta diversity per million T cells dropped in a roughly linear way, and a significant reduction was already evident by age about 40. Since profiling was done on bulk unsorted PBMCs, naive and antigen-experienced compartments could not be conclusively compared. Because the CMV infection status of the donors was unknown, age-related changes in expanded clonotypes may potentially have been confounded. Total diversity estimates from one million sequenced T cells were considered lower bounds and underestimates. The long-lived group showed more naive CD4+ T cells, fewer expanded clones and increased TCR diversity than the aged group, suggesting age selection.

Notes on this clonotype: Its specific antigen is unknown. No base-level quality is on record; no much larger clone is a single base apart.

The 40 or so donors, aged roughly 6 to 100 years, were systemically healthy Caucasian individuals from Russia. About 9.8 milliliters of peripheral blood were drawn from each donor into EDTA-treated Vacutainer tubes. Ficoll-Paque density-gradient centrifugation was used to isolate PBMCs, with at least 7 million obtained per sample. Total RNA, at least 6 micrograms per sample, was extracted from PBMCs with Trizol reagent. Naive CD45RAhigh/CD27high T cell percentages were measured by flow cytometry on a PBMC aliquot from every donor. From its cysteine to its phenylalanine, the CDR3 spans 15 amino acids. The sequence is cut down to CDR3 DNA, 45 bases in frame from base 1. The V end gives up 7 bases and the J end 7 bases, leaving 9 bases in the junction not matched to a gene. Taken from the germline V gene (reference sequence), the CDR1 and CDR2 loops are MNHNY and SVGAGI. Library preparation was by 5' RACE. TCRdb shows the sequencer as Illumina HiSeq 2500. The second PCR ran for roughly 7 to 12 cycles and used a J-beta primer mix along with a sample-barcoded 5' primer. Each TCR beta cDNA molecule received a unique molecular identifier from a template-switch 5' adaptor carrying 12 random nucleotides. Each sample yielded at least 3 million CDR3-containing paired-end reads. All of the RNA was converted into first-strand cDNA using the Mint cDNA synthesis kit, with a TRBC-specific oligonucleotide serving as the primer. All cDNA was treated with uracil-DNA glycosylase and then went through a first 18-cycle PCR with the universal primers M1SS and BC2_uni_R. The authors' analysis ran thus. Normalization of each sample was performed by random selection of 1 million high-quality reads, each carrying a distinct molecular identifier. Instead of being binned into consensus sequences, reads that shared molecular identifiers were thrown out. CDR3 identification, clonotype clustering and error correction used MiTCR with a Q25 quality threshold and the strictest error-elimination algorithm. A nonparametric unseen species model with Euler transformation was used to estimate lower-bound total TCR beta diversity. TCRdb reprocessing: public reads trimmed at Q25 with fastp, clones called with MiXCR, in-frame beta chains kept. Each record represents a unique CDR3 protein, reported with the most common genes and DNA among its rows. The V and J calls and clone size come from TCRdb's table, not from the authors' own analysis. This sample is represented by approximately 790,000 distinct CDR3 sequences; approximately 65% of them were singletons. 25% to 35% of the sample goes to the ten largest clones.

The sequence joins TRBV6-6 to TRBJ1-4; TRBD1 agrees with 10 junctional bases. Sample: blood. The sequence was obtained from a man younger than 45 in good health. The CDR3 reads CASTRPGQGSEKLFF. The DNA is as follows: TGTGCCAGCACCCGACCGGGACAGGGGAGTGAAAAACTGTTTTTT.